This TCR beta chain was sequenced during a study of blood T cell repertoires in COVID-19. Overall study context: The United States, Italy and Spain were the sources of the acute and convalescent COVID-19 samples. From T cells, B-cell-depleted T cells, or PBMCs came the material, which was cDNA or gDNA.

Per the original data handling: The authors estimated nucleated cell counts from reference gene primer amplification. Produced via immunoSEQ multiplex PCR; TCRdb's table is partial and in-frame only. Clone size and the V and J calls come from that table; the DNA yielded D and trimming. This sample yields 61,000 or so clones, of which almost 90% are seen a single time; 15% to 20% belongs to the top ten. CDR3 length: 15 residues. Germline CDR1 SGHDT, CDR2 YYEEEE. J lost 7 bases, V lost 1 base, and 3 bases had no gene match. This clonotype was sampled from a woman aged 80 or over with active COVID-19. The genes are TRBV5-6 and TRBJ2-1; TRBD2 matches at 12 bases. Sequencing input: peripheral blood. Here the CDR3 DNA reads TGTGCCAGCAGCTTGAGACTAGCGGGGGCGAATGAGCAGTTCTTC. The encoded protein is CASSLRLAGANEQFF.